The rows below give T cell receptor beta chains drawn from one sample of a study of blood T cell repertoires in COVID-19. TCRdb's table, derived via immunoSEQ multiplex PCR, lists solely in-frame clones and lacks some. The sample records over 200,000 clones, roughly 90% being singletons. Sequencing used peripheral blood. The receptors shown here come from a man between 40 and 49 years old with active or convalescent COVID-19. CDR3s include the opening cysteine and the closing phenylalanine or tryptophan. Each record gives: CDR3 protein, CDR3 DNA, D gene, V gene, J gene, clone size. The D gene is left open where the match is weak. Clone size is shown for a subset of rows, as once, few, many or a class of expanded clone.

CDR3 protein: CASSHLTGRTEAFF
CDR3 DNA: TGTGCCAGCAGCCATCTTACAGGGAGAACTGAAGCTTTCTTT
D gene: -
V gene: TRBV14
J gene: TRBJ1-1
clone size: -

CDR3 protein: CASSPQLNTEAFF
CDR3 DNA: TGTGCCAGCTCACCACAGCTTAACACTGAAGCTTTCTTT
D gene: -
V gene: TRBV18
J gene: TRBJ1-1
clone size: -

CDR3 protein: CASSISDVREQYF
CDR3 DNA: TGTGCCAGTAGTATTAGCGATGTCCGCGAGCAGTACTTC
D gene: -
V gene: TRBV19
J gene: TRBJ2-7
clone size: once

CDR3 protein: CASTAGALYEQYF
CDR3 DNA: TGTGCCAGCACCGCTGGGGCCTTATACGAGCAGTACTTC
D gene: -
V gene: TRBV11-2
J gene: TRBJ2-7
clone size: once

CDR3 protein: CASSDNTGTQYF
CDR3 DNA: TGTGCCAGCAGCGATAACACAGGAACGCAGTATTTT
D gene: -
V gene: TRBV9
J gene: TRBJ2-3
clone size: once

CDR3 protein: CASSLDFRLAGGHEQFF
CDR3 DNA: TGTGCCAGCAGCTTAGATTTCCGACTAGCTGGAGGCCATGAGCAGTTCTTC
D gene: TRBD2
V gene: TRBV11-2
J gene: TRBJ2-1
clone size: once

CDR3 protein: CASSIFGSSGYTF
CDR3 DNA: TGTGCCAGTAGTATCTTCGGGTCCTCTGGCTACACCTTC
D gene: -
V gene: TRBV19
J gene: TRBJ1-2
clone size: once

CDR3 protein: CASSSGQGMTEAFF
CDR3 DNA: TGCGCCAGCAGCTCGGGACAGGGGATGACTGAAGCTTTCTTT
D gene: TRBD1
V gene: TRBV5-1
J gene: TRBJ1-1
clone size: -

CDR3 protein: CASSNVPGQGFNSPLHF
CDR3 DNA: TGTGCCAGCAGTAACGTCCCGGGACAGGGTTTTAATTCACCCCTCCACTTT
D gene: TRBD1
V gene: TRBV28
J gene: TRBJ1-6
clone size: -

CDR3 protein: CASIPGTSGYNEQFF
CDR3 DNA: TGTGCCAGCATACCCGGGACTAGCGGCTACAATGAGCAGTTCTTC
D gene: TRBD2
V gene: TRBV6-5
J gene: TRBJ2-1
clone size: -

CDR3 protein: CASSFHGPGGQPQHF
CDR3 DNA: TGTGCCAGCAGCTTTCACGGCCCCGGGGGACAGCCCCAGCATTTT
D gene: -
V gene: TRBV5-5
J gene: TRBJ1-5
clone size: -

CDR3 protein: CASSLGGTVQRNEQFF
CDR3 DNA: TGTGCCAGCAGCTTAGGTGGGACAGTACAGAGGAATGAGCAGTTCTTC
D gene: TRBD1
V gene: TRBV11-3
J gene: TRBJ2-1
clone size: -

CDR3 protein: CASAIPGTGMETQYF
CDR3 DNA: TGTGCCAGCGCAATTCCCGGGACAGGGATGGAGACCCAGTACTTC
D gene: TRBD1
V gene: TRBV28
J gene: TRBJ2-5
clone size: -

CDR3 protein: CASAWRLDTQYF
CDR3 DNA: TGTGCCAGCGCTTGGAGGCTCGATACGCAGTATTTT
D gene: -
V gene: TRBV6-5
J gene: TRBJ2-3
clone size: -

CDR3 protein: CATSRDWRLAGFQETQYF
CDR3 DNA: TGTGCCACCAGCAGAGATTGGCGACTAGCGGGTTTTCAAGAGACCCAGTACTTC
D gene: TRBD2
V gene: TRBV15
J gene: TRBJ2-5
clone size: -

CDR3 protein: CASTAYTGEDEKLFF
CDR3 DNA: TGTGCCAGCACCGCTTATACAGGGGAGGATGAAAAACTGTTTTTT
D gene: TRBD1
V gene: TRBV7-9
J gene: TRBJ1-4
clone size: -

CDR3 protein: CASSSPKEPAPEF
CDR3 DNA: TGTGCCAGCAGTTCCCCAAAAGAACCTGCGCCTGAATTT
D gene: -
V gene: TRBV12-3/TRBV12-4
J gene: TRBJ1-1
clone size: once

CDR3 protein: CASSGSDSVLSSNYGYTF
CDR3 DNA: TGTGCCAGCAGTGGATCAGACAGCGTCCTTTCTTCTAACTATGGCTACACCTTC
D gene: -
V gene: TRBV2
J gene: TRBJ1-2
clone size: -

CDR3 protein: CASGPRTGGNQPQHF
CDR3 DNA: TGTGCCAGCGGCCCTCGGACAGGGGGCAATCAGCCCCAGCATTTT
D gene: TRBD1
V gene: TRBV28
J gene: TRBJ1-5
clone size: -

CDR3 protein: CASSFGNRGEKLFF
CDR3 DNA: TGTGCCAGCAGCTTCGGCAATCGGGGTGAAAAACTGTTTTTT
D gene: -
V gene: TRBV7-9
J gene: TRBJ1-4
clone size: few

CDR3 protein: CASSIGGLTYGYTF
CDR3 DNA: TGTGCCAGTAGTATAGGGGGACTCACCTATGGCTACACCTTC
D gene: -
V gene: TRBV19
J gene: TRBJ1-2
clone size: -

CDR3 protein: CASRRSYEQYF
CDR3 DNA: TGTGCCAGCAGGAGATCCTACGAGCAGTACTTC
D gene: -
V gene: TRBV28
J gene: TRBJ2-7
clone size: -

CDR3 protein: CASSLAPGAYNEKLFF
CDR3 DNA: TGTGCCAGCAGCTTGGCTCCAGGGGCGTATAATGAAAAACTGTTTTTT
D gene: -
V gene: TRBV5-4
J gene: TRBJ1-4
clone size: -

CDR3 protein: CAWRMTGIGGNTIYF
CDR3 DNA: TGTGCCTGGAGGATGACAGGGATCGGTGGAAACACCATATATTTT
D gene: TRBD1
V gene: TRBV30
J gene: TRBJ1-3
clone size: -

CDR3 protein: CASSPNRGSKETQYF
CDR3 DNA: TGTGCCAGCTCACCCAACAGGGGATCGAAAGAGACCCAGTACTTC
D gene: TRBD1
V gene: TRBV18
J gene: TRBJ2-5
clone size: -

CDR3 protein: CAWSANEQYF
CDR3 DNA: TGTGCCTGGAGTGCAAACGAGCAGTACTTC
D gene: -
V gene: TRBV30
J gene: TRBJ2-7
clone size: -

CDR3 protein: CASSQGGGSYEQYF
CDR3 DNA: TGTGCCAGTAGTCAGGGAGGGGGCTCCTACGAGCAGTACTTC
D gene: -
V gene: TRBV19
J gene: TRBJ2-7
clone size: -

CDR3 protein: CASSQGEGQMNTEAFF
CDR3 DNA: TGCGCCAGCAGCCAAGGAGAAGGACAGATGAACACTGAAGCTTTCTTT
D gene: -
V gene: TRBV4-1
J gene: TRBJ1-1
clone size: -

CDR3 protein: CASEGTSGSYEQYF
CDR3 DNA: TGTGCCAGTGAAGGGACTAGCGGCTCCTACGAGCAGTACTTC
D gene: TRBD2
V gene: TRBV6-6
J gene: TRBJ2-7
clone size: -

CDR3 protein: CASRELIDNEQFF
CDR3 DNA: TGTGCCAGCAGGGAGTTGATTGACAATGAGCAGTTCTTC
D gene: -
V gene: TRBV12-3/TRBV12-4
J gene: TRBJ2-1
clone size: -

CDR3 protein: CASSLHRGVSYEQYF
CDR3 DNA: TGTGCCAGCAGTTTACACAGGGGGGTTTCCTACGAGCAGTACTTC
D gene: TRBD1
V gene: TRBV6-5
J gene: TRBJ2-7
clone size: -

CDR3 protein: CASSFGLAGTGELFF
CDR3 DNA: TGTGCCAGCAGCTTTGGACTAGCGGGGACCGGGGAGCTGTTTTTT
D gene: TRBD2
V gene: TRBV7-3
J gene: TRBJ2-2
clone size: -

CDR3 protein: CASSLGRGPPYNEQFF
CDR3 DNA: TGTGCCAGCAGCTTAGGGCGGGGGCCCCCCTACAATGAGCAGTTCTTC
D gene: -
V gene: TRBV7-9
J gene: TRBJ2-1
clone size: few

CDR3 protein: CASSIAGPSGRVINEQFF
CDR3 DNA: TGTGCCAGTAGTATTGCGGGACCAAGCGGGAGAGTCATCAATGAGCAGTTCTTC
D gene: TRBD2
V gene: TRBV19
J gene: TRBJ2-1
clone size: -

CDR3 protein: CASSSYRGGAYEQYF
CDR3 DNA: TGCGCCAGCAGCTCATACCGAGGGGGGGCCTACGAGCAGTACTTC
D gene: -
V gene: TRBV4-1
J gene: TRBJ2-7
clone size: -

CDR3 protein: CASSYKGSNTGELFF
CDR3 DNA: TGTGCCAGCAGTTACAAGGGGTCGAACACCGGGGAGCTGTTTTTT
D gene: -
V gene: TRBV6-5
J gene: TRBJ2-2
clone size: -